Below, 15 T cell receptor beta chains from the same sample are listed, as sequenced in a study of T cells after yellow fever vaccination (dated by TCRdb to the late 2010s). Library method: 5' RACE. TCRdb records Illumina HiSeq 2500 as the sequencer. TCRdb trimmed public reads at Q25 via fastp, called clones via MiXCR and kept in-frame beta chains. Each record represents a unique CDR3 protein, reported with the most common genes and DNA among its rows. The sample profile shows under 95,000 distinct CDR3 sequences; approximately 7.3% of them were found once. Approximately 29% of the sample comes from the top ten. Taken with the paper, the label for treatment or condition translates to: live attenuated yellow fever vaccine strain. The input for sequencing was CD8+ T cells sorted from PBMCs, taken around 10 days after the first yellow fever vaccination. The receptor set was obtained from a man aged 18-30 years who received the YFV17D yellow fever vaccine.

This clonotype has more than one count but fewer than ten. The V gene is TRBV5-1, the J gene TRBJ2-1; 12 bases agree with TRBD2. Germline assignment: CDR1 SGHRS and CDR2 YFSETQ. With 3 bases clipped from V and 5 bases from J, the junction kept 6 bases outside the gene matches. The CDR3 sequence is 16 residues long. The CDR3 bases are TGCGCCAGCAGCTCGCAGACTAGCGGGGGAAACAATGAGCAGTTCTTC. The encoded protein is CASSSQTSGGNNEQFF.

The CDR3 is CASSQVPQGDYNEQFF. The DNA for the CDR3 is TGTGCCAGCAGCCAAGTTCCACAGGGGGACTACAATGAGCAGTTCTTC. The rearrangement uses TRBV4-2 and TRBJ2-1; 8 positions match TRBD1. Germline CDR1 reads LGHNA; CDR2 reads YNFKEQ. The CDR3 length is 16 residues. Unmatched junction bases numbered 5, after V lost 1 base and J lost 3 bases.

This clonotype was observed at least ten times. This chain uses TRBV7-7 with TRBJ2-2; a possible D gene is TRBD1 (6 bases). This CDR3 region has 16 residues. The V end was cut by 5 bases, the J end by 0 bases, with 13 bases between. Germline V gene sequence: CDR1 SSHAT, CDR2 FNYEAQ (reference sequence). The CDR3 loop is CASSDTGTSNTGELFF. The CDR3 DNA is TGTGCCAGCAGCGATACCGGGACATCGAACACCGGGGAGCTGTTTTTT.

The chain is built from TRBV30 and TRBJ2-1; TRBD1 agrees at 8 bases. The CDR3 runs 15 residues. With 4 bases clipped from V and 0 bases from J, the junction kept 5 bases outside the gene matches. Germline V gene sequence: CDR1 GTSNPN, CDR2 SVGIG (reference sequence). CDR3 in DNA: TGTGCCTGGACAGGGGGCTCCAGCTCCTACAATGAGCAGTTCTTC. Translating it yields CAWTGGSSSYNEQFF.

This clonotype was observed a single time. A read error may be the cause here, since a much bigger clone is one base away. The chain recombines TRBV4-3 with TRBJ2-2; maybe TRBD1 (5 bases). CDR1 is LGHNA and CDR2 is YSLEER in the germline V gene. Trimming cost V 4 bases and J 4 bases, with 16 bases left between them. The CDR3 consists of 16 residues. The CDR3 region is CASSPNQGRSTGELFF. CDR3 DNA: TGCGCCAGCAGCCCCAATCAGGGAAGGAGCACCGGGGAGCTGTTTTTT.

This clonotype has at least ten counts. This chain uses TRBV7-8 with TRBJ2-3; TRBD2 aligns across 8 bases. V shed 3 bases, J shed 4 bases, and the junction held 3 bases outside the gene matches. The CDR3 runs to 14 residues. Germline V lookup: CDR1 SGHVS, CDR2 FQNEAQ. In nucleotides, the CDR3 is TGTGCCAGCAGCTTCGGACTAGCCGCAGATACGCAGTATTTT. Translating it yields CASSFGLAADTQYF. Full variable domain (outside the CDR3, taken from reference TRBV7-8 and TRBJ2-3): GAGVSQSPRYKVAKRGQDVALRCDPISGHVSLFWYQQALGQGPEFLTYFQNEAQLDKSGLPSDRFFAERPEGSVSTLKIQRTQQEDSAVYLCASSFGLAADTQYFGPGTRLTVL.

J is TRBJ2-2 and V is TRBV5-8; 7 positions match TRBD2. The CDR3 has 16 amino acids. Looked up from germline, CDR1 is SGHTS and CDR2 is YDEGEE. After removal of 4 bases from V and 0 bases from J, the junction contained 6 bases not matched to a gene. CDR3 in amino acids: CASSQLAFANTGELFF. The DNA for the CDR3 is TGTGCCAGCAGCCAACTAGCGTTCGCGAACACCGGGGAGCTGTTTTTT.

This clonotype was counted between two and nine times. The chain is built from TRBV6-2 or TRBV6-3 and TRBJ2-7; TRBD2 might be the D (6 bases). Germline V gene data show CDR1 as MNHEY and CDR2 as SVGEGT. The CDR3 has 14 amino acids. Trimming removed 0 bases at V and 3 bases at J, with 9 bases between. The DNA of the CDR3 is TGTGCCAGCAGTTACTCGCAGGGACTCTACGAGCAGTACTTC. This gives the protein CASSYSQGLYEQYF.

This clonotype was observed at least ten times. The rearrangement joins TRBV24-1 to TRBJ2-7; 10 bases agree with TRBD1. The germline gives CDR1 KGHDR, CDR2 SFDVKD. Unmatched junction bases numbered 13, after V lost 0 bases and J lost 6 bases. CDR3 length: 18 amino acids. Here the CDR3 reads CATSDLVALGTGVFEQYV. The CDR3, as DNA: TGTGCCACCAGTGATTTGGTTGCCCTCGGGACAGGGGTTTTCGAGCAGTACGTC.

The sample holds a few counts of this clonotype. The chain employs TRBV7-3 and TRBJ1-6; D is unclear. This CDR3 comprises 14 residues. Germline CDR1 SGHTA, CDR2 FQGTGA. V lost 2 bases and J 8 bases, leaving 10 bases between the germline ends. CDR3 residues: CASSLEGGDSPLHF. DNA of the CDR3: TGTGCCAGCAGCTTAGAAGGTGGGGATTCACCCCTCCACTTT.

This clonotype showed up just a few times. The V call is TRBV7-9, the J call TRBJ2-5; D not resolved. V was shortened by 1 base and J by 7 bases, with 13 bases between the two germline ends. Germline V gene sequence: CDR1 SEHNR, CDR2 FQNEAQ (reference sequence). The CDR3 consists of 14 residues. DNA for the CDR3: TGTGCCAGCAGCTTAGATTCGGCAAGTGTGACCCAGTACTTC. Its translation is CASSLDSASVTQYF. Drawing the rest from reference TRBV7-9 and TRBJ2-5, the complete variable domain is DTGVSQNPRHKITKRGQNVTFRCDPISEHNRLYWYRQTLGQGPEFLTYFQNEAQLEKSRLLSDRFSAERPKGSFSTLEIQRTEQGDSAMYLCASSLDSASVTQYFGPGTRLLVL.

This clonotype was recorded many times. The V and J genes are TRBV29-1 and TRBJ2-2; 9 bases are shared with TRBD2. Trimming cost V 4 bases and J 3 bases; bases outside gene matches: 6. Germline CDR1 and CDR2: SQVTM and ANQGSEA. This CDR3 comprises 15 residues. CDR3 in DNA: TGCAGCGTTGTTAGCGGGGGACGGGACACCGGGGAGCTGTTTTTT. Translated, it gives CSVVSGGRDTGELFF.

This clonotype has a count of ten or more. The rearrangement links TRBV9 to TRBJ1-3, with 7 bases matching TRBD1. CDR3 length equals 15 residues. V was clipped by 3 bases and J by 4 bases; unmatched bases: 7. The germline V gene has CDR1 SGDLS and CDR2 YYNGEE. The CDR3 region is CASSGDRAPGNTIYF. The CDR3 DNA reads as TGTGCCAGCAGCGGCGACAGGGCTCCAGGAAACACCATATATTTT.

This clonotype has at least ten counts. The chain is built from TRBV9 and TRBJ2-7, with a weak D call TRBD1 (5 bases). The CDR3 is 13 amino acids. V gave up 3 bases and J gave up 5 bases, with 12 bases separating them. Germline V lookup: CDR1 SGDLS, CDR2 YYNGEE. This CDR3 is CASSDPAGHEQYF. CDR3 sequence (DNA): TGTGCCAGCAGCGACCCCGCAGGGCACGAGCAGTACTTC.

This clonotype was found a few times. The chain couples TRBV7-8 to TRBJ2-7; D is unclear. V was trimmed by 4 bases and J by 4 bases, leaving 11 bases between them. CDR1 is SGHVS, CDR2 FQNEAQ, per germline. The CDR3 contains 13 residues. The CDR3 bases are TGTGCCAGCAGCTCTAGTGGTCCTTACGAGCAGTACGTC. Protein sequence: CASSSSGPYEQYV.